This passage covers 27 T cell receptor beta chains from one sample sequenced in a study of tumor and adjacent non-tumor tissue in lung cancer (dated by TCRdb to 2016 to 2018). Bulk unsorted tissue served as the source for RNA extraction, and RNA quality was assessed using a NanoDrop ND-1000 and an Agilent 2100. The normal lung samples consisted of distant non-tumor tissue collected more than 3 cm from the tumor edge. The library was prepared using multiplex PCR. The data were produced on an Illumina HiSeq 2500. TCRbeta libraries were built by three rounds of nested PCR using primers (Table S4), following protocols modified from ARM-PCR. The public reads were quality trimmed at Q25 with fastp and then assembled into clones with MiXCR by TCRdb, keeping productive beta chains. CDR3 protein duplicates are merged, each entry listing the most common genes and DNA. This sample gives roughly 48,000 distinct CDR3 sequences in total; around 67% of them show up just once. Approximately 30% of the sample comes from the top ten.

The specimen sequenced was distant non-tumor lung tissue. The receptors come from a woman in her 70s with non-small cell lung cancer.

A remark on this clonotype: Lacking the conserved final phenylalanine or tryptophan, this CDR3 likely reflects a read error. This chain connects TRBV6-5 to TRBJ2-7, with TRBD1 matching over 8 bases. This CDR3 is built from 17 residues. Germline values: CDR1 MNHEY, CDR2 SVGAGI. DNA of the CDR3: TGTGTCAGCAGTCCACACCGGGACAGGTACCTCGCGGGCGAGCAGTACATC. This encodes CVSSPHRDRYLAGEQYI.

The rearrangement uses TRBV6-2 or TRBV6-3 and TRBJ2-2, with TRBD2 matching over 8 bases. The trim removed 2 bases at V and 8 bases at J, leaving 16 bases unmatched. The CDR3 is 18 residues long. Per germline, CDR1 MNHEY and CDR2 SVGEGT. The CDR3 protein is CASSYPLVQRETEGELFF. The CDR3 DNA is TGTGCCAGCAGTTACCCCCTTGTGCAGCGGGAGACGGAGGGGGAGCTGTTTTTT.

A note on this clonotype: A much larger clone is a single base away; this may be a read error. The V and J genes are TRBV12-3 or TRBV12-4 and TRBJ2-1, with 7 bases matching TRBD2. J was trimmed by 2 bases and V by 5 bases; bases with no gene match: 9. This CDR3 is 16 amino acids long. This chain's CDR3 is CASSPRTRGPYNEQFF. The CDR3 coding sequence is TGTGCCAGCAGTCCGAGGACTAGGGGACCCTACAATGAGCAGTTCTTC.

This clonotype came up many times. The chain uses TRBV6-5 and TRBJ1-3; maybe TRBD1 (6 bases). The V end was cut by 6 bases, the J end by 0 bases, with 15 bases between. Germline lookup yields CDR1 MNHEY and CDR2 SVGAGI. CDR3 length equals 16 residues. The CDR3 protein is CASSKGRTDSGNTIYF. In DNA form, the CDR3 reads TGTGCCAGCAGCAAGGGACGGACAGACTCTGGAAACACCATATATTTT.

The CDR3: CSARDGLGAYNEQFF. The CDR3 DNA reads TGCAGTGCTAGAGATGGGTTGGGAGCTTACAATGAGCAGTTCTTC. V gene TRBV20-1 combines with J gene TRBJ2-1; a weak D match, TRBD2 (5 bases). CDR1 is DFQATT, CDR2 SNEGSKA, per germline (reference sequence). This CDR3 contains 15 residues. The germline V and J ends were trimmed by 0 bases and 4 bases, with 13 bases remaining between them.

The V gene is TRBV28, the J gene TRBJ2-1, with unresolved D. Trimming removed 7 bases from V and 7 bases from J, with 17 bases in between. Germline V lookup: CDR1 MDHEN, CDR2 SYDVKM. The CDR3 extends over 14 amino acids. This chain's CDR3 is CASTPSWSVNEQFF. DNA for the CDR3: TGTGCCAGCACCCCTAGTTGGAGTGTAAATGAGCAGTTCTTC.

With respect to this clonotype: Being one base from a much bigger clone, this may be a read error. The chain recombines TRBV5-4 with TRBJ1-1; TRBD1 is a possible D gene (5 bases). Germline V gene lookup returns CDR1 SGHNT and CDR2 YYREEE (reference sequence). The CDR3 contains 14 residues. The CDR3 region has the DNA TGTGCCAGCAGCTTGGCAGGGAAGAACACTGAAGCTTCCTTT. Protein product: CASSLAGKNTEASF. The full variable domain, in which reference TRBV5-4 and TRBJ1-1 provide the parts outside the CDR3, is ETGVTQSPTHLIKTRGQQVTLRCSSQSGHNTVSWYQQALGQGPQFIFQYYREEENGRGNFPPRFSGLQFPNYSSELNVNALELDDSALYLCASSLAGKNTEASFGQGTRLTVV.

With regard to this clonotype: Because the CDR3 is missing its conserved closing phenylalanine or tryptophan, this is likely a read error. The genes are TRBV6-5 and TRBJ1-1, with a weak D call TRBD1 (5 bases). The germline CDR1 and CDR2 sequences are MNHEY and SVGAGI. CDR3 length: 15 residues. The CDR3 loop reads CASSYSRALNTDAFS. The CDR3 nucleotides read TGTGCCAGCAGTTACTCCAGGGCCCTGAACACTGATGCTTTCTCT.

On this clonotype: Relative to the germline gene, one junction end is altered; a read error may explain this. The CDR3 DNA sequence: TGTGCCAGCAACTTAGATAGCGCCGCCTCGAGACAGGGAAACTATGGCTACACCTTC. Its protein is CASNLDSAASRQGNYGYTF. V gene TRBV11-2 combines with J gene TRBJ1-2; TRBD1 aligns across 7 bases. This CDR3 spans 19 amino acids. The germline V gene encodes CDR1 SGHAT and CDR2 FQNNGV. The full variable domain, completed using reference TRBV11-2 and TRBJ1-2, is EAGVAQSPRYKIIEKRQSVAFWCNPISGHATLYWYQQILGQGPKLLIQFQNNGVVDDSQLPKDRFSAERLKGVDSTLKIQPAKLEDSAVYLCASNLDSAASRQGNYGYTFGSGTRLTVV.

V and J are TRBV4-1 and TRBJ2-1; TRBD2 matches 10 bases. Germline trimming cut 4 bases from V and 8 bases from J; bases unmatched to any gene: 11. This CDR3 has 16 residues. Germline CDR1 MGHRA, CDR2 YSYEKL. The CDR3 DNA reads TGCGCCAGCAGCCGTGATTCTAGCGGGAGTTACTATGAGCAGTTCTTC. It specifies CASSRDSSGSYYEQFF.

Remarks on this clonotype: A clone one base away is much larger, so this may be a read error. This rearrangement joins TRBV28 to TRBJ2-3, with D unclear. CDR3 length: 11 amino acids. CDR1 is MDHEN, CDR2 SYDVKM, per germline. CDR3 DNA: TGTGCCACCCACATAACAGATACGAAGTATTTT. This sequence encodes CATHITDTKYF.

J is TRBJ2-7 and V is TRBV6-5, with TRBD2 matching 12 bases. From germline, CDR1 is MNHEY and CDR2 SVGAGI. Losses at the gene ends were 9 bases for V and 2 bases for J; bases not matched to a gene: 17. The CDR3 is 18 residues long. The CDR3 reads CARTIGLAGWQPPYEQYF. In nucleotides, the CDR3 is TGTGCCAGGACCATCGGACTAGCGGGATGGCAACCCCCCTACGAGCAGTACTTC.

As concerns this clonotype: A read error may explain this, as a much larger clone is one base away. The chain employs TRBV12-3 or TRBV12-4 and TRBJ2-2, with D unclear. This CDR3 is built from 17 residues. V lost 7 bases, J lost 0 bases, and 18 bases lay in between. CDR3 loop: CASTIFHDLTNTGELFF. The CDR3 DNA follows: TGTGCCAGCACTATTTTTCATGACTTAACGAACACCGGGGAGCTGTTTTTT.

In the case of this clonotype: A read error is possible here, since a much larger clone lies one base away. The chain combines TRBV14 with TRBJ2-7; 7 bases are a match to TRBD1. The CDR3 covers 16 residues. V lost 3 bases and J lost 2; bases outside the gene matches: 10. Germline V gene sequence: CDR1 SGHDN, CDR2 FVKESK. Here the CDR3 reads CASSHPWTGKTYEQYF. As DNA, the CDR3 is TGTGCCAGCAGCCATCCTTGGACAGGTAAAACCTACGAGCAGTACTTC.

This clonotype was observed a few times. The chain recombines TRBV7-9 with TRBJ1-2, with D possibly being TRBD1 (6 bases). Trimming removed 0 bases at V and 6 bases at J, with 20 bases between. Germline lookup yields CDR1 SEHNR and CDR2 FQNEAQ (reference sequence). CDR3 size: 17 residues. The CDR3 reads CASSLAPTRTGKDGYTF. The DNA for the CDR3 is TGTGCCAGCAGCTTAGCCCCAACTCGAACAGGGAAGGATGGCTACACCTTC.

This clonotype has at least ten counts. The V call is TRBV6-2 or TRBV6-3, the J call TRBJ2-1; the match to TRBD2 covers 10 bases. This CDR3 is built from 13 residues. Germline V CDR1 and CDR2: MNHEY, SVGEGT. J gave up 8 bases and V 7 bases, and 5 bases lay outside the gene matches. The CDR3 loop reads CASTVAGGHEQFF. The CDR3 region has the DNA TGTGCCAGCACGGTAGCGGGAGGACATGAGCAGTTCTTC.

With regard to this clonotype: One end of the junction is discordant with germline, which a read error may explain. The genes are TRBV10-2 and TRBJ1-1; D is unresolved. The CDR3 covers 15 residues. The V gene's germline CDR1 is WSHSY and CDR2 SAAADI. The CDR3 nucleotides read TGCGTCAACAGTGAGTGGAGCACTCTGAATACTGAAGCTTTCTTT. It encodes CVNSEWSTLNTEAFF.

Ten or more counts support this clonotype. This chain connects TRBV28 to TRBJ2-1; D not resolved. In germline, CDR1 is MDHEN, CDR2 SYDVKM. CDR3 length equals 14 residues. With 5 bases removed from V and 6 bases from J, the gap between germline ends came to 14 bases. The CDR3 sequence: CASSPSPRGNEQFF. DNA of the CDR3: TGTGCCAGCAGTCCGAGCCCTCGTGGCAATGAGCAGTTCTTC.

Turning to this clonotype: A much larger clone lies a single base off, so this may be a read error. CDR3 region: CASSLSLVGISGELFF. The CDR3 nucleotides read TGTGCCAGCAGTTTAAGTTTGGTGGGCATATCCGGGGAGCTGTTTTTT. The chain couples TRBV12-3 or TRBV12-4 to TRBJ2-2; D is ambiguous. This CDR3 has 16 residues. The V end lost 2 bases, the J end lost 6 bases, and 16 bases lay between the germline ends.

This clonotype appeared many times. A read error is likely, as this CDR3 ends without the conserved phenylalanine or tryptophan. It is unclear where the CDR3 begins or ends on the DNA, so no DNA is shown, and the CDR3 is as TCRdb lists it. The V and J genes are TRBV28 and TRBJ1-1; TRBD1, the table's D call, lacks a check against the DNA. Looked up from germline, CDR1 is MDHEN and CDR2 is SYDVKM. Both ends counted, the CDR3 spans 9 residues. CDR3 sequence: CASGVGPLY.

Notes on this clonotype: One end of the junction fails to match germline, which may point to a read error. The rearrangement joins TRBV28 to TRBJ1-5, with D unresolved. CDR1 is MDHEN, CDR2 SYDVKM, per germline. The CDR3 is 13 residues long. Here the CDR3 reads CPSRRQRNQHQHF. The CDR3 DNA reads TGTCCCAGCCGTAGACAACGCAATCAGCACCAGCATTTT.

A note on this clonotype: Relative to the germline gene, one junction end is altered; a read error may explain this. This chain joins TRBV10-3 and TRBJ2-7; D is perhaps TRBD1 or TRBD2 (6 bases each). The CDR3 contains 12 residues. CDR1 is ENHRY, CDR2 SYGVKD, per germline. In DNA form, the CDR3 reads TGTGCCATCAGCCTCGGAGGGGACAAGCAATACTTC. Translating gives CAISLGGDKQYF.

Of note for this clonotype: This may come from a read error, since a much larger clone is one base off. The chain combines TRBV6-5 with TRBJ1-2; D is possibly TRBD1 (5 bases). Germline V CDR1 and CDR2: MNHEY, SVGAGI. The CDR3 spans 14 residues. CDR3 nucleotide sequence: TGTGCCAGCAGTTTAGGGGTACAGACGGCAGGCTACGCCTTC. Its protein is CASSLGVQTAGYAF.

Notes on this clonotype: The CDR3 does not close with the conserved phenylalanine or tryptophan, likely indicating a read error. Here the CDR3 reads CSAGLAGLGETQYI. The CDR3 region has the DNA TGCAGTGCTGGACTAGCGGGATTGGGAGAGACCCAGTACATC. The chain has TRBV20-1 and TRBJ2-5, with TRBD2 matching 12 bases. The V gene end was trimmed by 5 bases and the J gene end by 4 bases; junction bases not matched to a gene: 5. The germline gives CDR1 DFQATT, CDR2 SNEGSKA (reference sequence). This CDR3 spans 14 amino acids.

This clonotype was picked up one time. Because it lacks the conserved phenylalanine or tryptophan at the end, this CDR3 is likely a read error. The CDR3 protein is CSVLQELNTEAFS. As DNA, the CDR3 is TGCAGCGTCCTACAGGAGCTAAACACTGAAGCTTTCTCT. The rearrangement links TRBV29-1 to TRBJ1-1; D might be TRBD1 (5 bases). The CDR3 is 13 residues long. V was trimmed by 6 bases and J by 2 bases, leaving 13 bases between them. Germline V gene sequence: CDR1 SQVTM, CDR2 ANQGSEA.

The table lists this clonotype with a count of one. A much bigger clone sits one base away, suggesting this may be a read error. The rearrangement links TRBV28 to TRBJ2-1, with D maybe TRBD2 (5 bases). V lost 2 bases to trimming and J lost 5 bases, with 19 bases between them. Looked up from germline, CDR1 is MDHEN and CDR2 is SYDVKM. The CDR3 contains 17 residues. CDR3 region: CASSLHLTGIGNNEQFF. The CDR3 DNA sequence: TGTGCCAGCAGTTTACATTTAACCGGGATAGGCAACAATGAGCAGTTCTTC.

Concerning this clonotype: One end of the junction does not line up with germline, which may come from a read error. The chain employs TRBV11-1 and TRBJ1-2, with D unresolved. CDR1 is SGHAT, CDR2 FQDESV, per germline (reference sequence). The CDR3 sequence is 14 residues long. The CDR3 DNA reads TGTGCCAGCAGTCGTTCGGGAGTTTGCTATGACTACACCTTC. Translation gives CASSRSGVCYDYTF.